This entry lists 30 T cell receptor beta chains sequenced from one sample in a study of long-term antiretroviral therapy in people with HIV. At survey level, the immunoSEQ assay was run in its v3.0 version. Sequenced by immunoSEQ multiplex PCR; TCRdb stores in-frame clones only, minus some. The sample gives over 15,000 clones, more than 70% of which show up once; 4% to 5% is in the top ten. Sample: unsorted PBMCs, taken 0.1 years before starting antiretroviral therapy. These receptors originate from a man younger than 35 with HIV.

CDR3 sequence: CSVGPGHGISGELFF. The CDR3 DNA follows: TGCAGCGTCGGCCCGGGACATGGTATATCCGGGGAGCTGTTTTTT. This chain joins TRBV29-1 and TRBJ2-2, with D tentatively TRBD1 (6 bases). Germline V gene lookup returns CDR1 SQVTM and CDR2 ANQGSEA. Trimming removed 6 bases at V and 6 bases at J, with 20 bases between. The CDR3 is 15 residues long.

This clone has a single count. The chain links TRBV9 to TRBJ2-2; 14 nucleotides line up with TRBD2. V was clipped by 0 bases and J by 7 bases; unmatched bases: 5. The CDR3 totals 17 residues. Germline CDR1 reads SGDLS; CDR2 reads YYNGEE. The CDR3 protein is CASSVVRTSGGIGELFF. CDR3 nucleotide sequence: TGTGCCAGCAGCGTAGTTAGGACTAGCGGGGGGATCGGGGAGCTGTTTTTT.

V usage is TRBV13 and J usage is TRBJ1-1; no definite D call. V lost 3 bases, J lost 2 bases, and 7 bases lay in between. The CDR3 has 13 amino acids. CDR1 PRHDT and CDR2 FYEKMQ come from the germline V gene (reference sequence). The DNA for the CDR3 is TGTGCCAGCAGCTTGGTCGGAAACACTGAAGCTTTCTTT. Protein sequence: CASSLVGNTEAFF. The complete variable domain, with remaining parts taken from reference TRBV13 and TRBJ1-1, reads AAGVIQSPRHLIKEKRETATLKCYPIPRHDTVYWYQQGPGQDPQFLISFYEKMQSDKGSIPDRFSAQQFSDYHSELNMSSLELGDSALYFCASSLVGNTEAFFGQGTRLTVV.

The CDR3 nucleotides read TGTGCCAGCAGCCTGGGACAGGGAATGGGCAATCAGCCCCAGCATTTT. Residues: CASSLGQGMGNQPQHF. The chain joins TRBV7-2 to TRBJ1-5, with 9 bases matching TRBD1. The CDR3 is made up of 16 amino acids. V lost 5 bases to trimming and J lost 2 bases; unmatched junction nucleotides: 7. Germline V gene lookup returns CDR1 SGHTA and CDR2 FQGNSA.

This rearrangement joins TRBV5-4 to TRBJ2-7; 7 bases agree with TRBD1. This CDR3 is 13 amino acids long. V trimming: 4 bases; J trimming: 4 bases; junction bases outside the gene matches: 5. Germline loops: CDR1 SGHNT, CDR2 YYREEE (reference sequence). The chain's CDR3 is CASSEGQNYEQYF. The CDR3 region has the DNA TGTGCCAGCAGCGAGGGACAGAATTACGAGCAGTACTTC.

This clone is a singleton in its sample. The rearrangement uses TRBV5-4 and TRBJ2-5; possibly TRBD2 for D (6 bases). V shed 4 bases and J shed 7 bases, with 11 bases lying between them. Germline CDR1 and CDR2: SGHNT and YYREEE (reference sequence). This CDR3 contains 12 residues. The CDR3 sequence: CASSARGGTQYF. In DNA, the CDR3 is TGTGCCAGCAGCGCTCGGGGAGGGACCCAGTACTTC.

The chain has TRBV6-1 and TRBJ1-6; D might be TRBD1 (6 bases). Germline lookup yields CDR1 MNHNS and CDR2 SASEGT. V was cut by 6 bases and J by 5 bases, with 8 bases left in between. This CDR3 comprises 13 residues. The CDR3 DNA reads TGTGCCAGCAGGACAGGCAATAATTCACCCCTCCACTTT. Translating gives CASRTGNNSPLHF.

CDR3 DNA: TGTGCCAGCAGCTTAGGCGCAGAATCTAACTATGGCTACACCTTC. It yields the protein CASSLGAESNYGYTF. The J gene is TRBJ1-2, the V gene TRBV11-2, with no clear D. Germline CDR1 SGHAT, CDR2 FQNNGV. CDR3 length equals 15 residues. Trimming removed 1 base from V and 0 bases from J, with 9 bases in between. The whole variable domain, filled in from reference TRBV11-2 and TRBJ1-2, reads EAGVAQSPRYKIIEKRQSVAFWCNPISGHATLYWYQQILGQGPKLLIQFQNNGVVDDSQLPKDRFSAERLKGVDSTLKIQPAKLEDSAVYLCASSLGAESNYGYTFGSGTRLTVV.

This clone was observed a single time. This chain uses TRBV2 with TRBJ2-5, with D perhaps TRBD2 (6 bases). This CDR3 comprises 14 residues. Trimming took off 7 bases at V and 2 bases at J, with 14 bases between the two ends. The germline CDR1 and CDR2 sequences are SNHLY and FYNNEI. This chain's CDR3 is CASNLFREQETQYF. CDR3 bases: TGTGCCAGCAATCTGTTTCGGGAGCAAGAGACCCAGTACTTC.

The V call is TRBV2, the J call TRBJ2-2, with TRBD1 matching over 8 bases. The CDR3 runs to 15 residues. V shed 8 bases, J shed 1 base, and the junction held 6 bases outside the gene matches. CDR1 is SNHLY and CDR2 is FYNNEI in the germline V gene. The CDR3 region is CASGGTGGNTGELFF. The CDR3 DNA follows: TGTGCCAGCGGGGGGACAGGAGGGAACACCGGGGAGCTGTTTTTT.

The V and J genes are TRBV7-2 and TRBJ2-7; D perhaps matches TRBD1 (5 bases). Germline values: CDR1 SGHTA, CDR2 FQGNSA. The CDR3 extends over 14 amino acids. V lost 2 bases, J lost 2 bases, and 10 bases lay in between. This chain's CDR3 is CASSLTTVAYEQYF. The DNA of the CDR3 is TGTGCCAGCAGCTTAACGACAGTAGCCTACGAGCAGTACTTC.

The chain is built from TRBV27 and TRBJ1-1, with 7 positions matching TRBD1. The V segment lost 2 bases and the J segment 5 bases; nucleotides outside the gene matches: 8. The germline V gene has CDR1 MNHEY and CDR2 SMNVEV (reference sequence). The CDR3 covers 15 residues. In DNA, the CDR3 is TGTGCCAGCAGTTTAAGGTCTAGGGGGCTTACTGAAGCTTTCTTT. As protein: CASSLRSRGLTEAFF.

V gene TRBV10-3 combines with J gene TRBJ1-1, with no clear D. V dropped 9 bases and J dropped 1 base, with 15 bases sitting between them. This CDR3 has 14 amino acids. Germline assignment: CDR1 ENHRY and CDR2 SYGVKD. Here the CDR3 DNA reads TGTGCCATGTCAATGACTGAAAGGAACACTGAAGCTTTCTTT. It specifies CAMSMTERNTEAFF.

The chain carries TRBV11-1 and TRBJ2-5; TRBD2 matches at 8 bases. V shed 3 bases and J 4 bases; nucleotides not matched to a gene: 10. The CDR3 runs 16 residues. Per germline, CDR1 SGHAT and CDR2 FQDESV (reference sequence). CDR3 DNA: TGTGCCAGCAGCTTGGTAGTAGCGGGGATCAGAGAGACCCAGTACTTC. It codes for CASSLVVAGIRETQYF. Looking up the rest from reference TRBV11-1 and TRBJ2-5 gives the full variable domain: EAEVAQSPRYKITEKSQAVAFWCDPISGHATLYWYRQILGQGPELLVQFQDESVVDDSQLPKDRFSAERLKGVDSTLKIQPAELGDSAMYLCASSLVVAGIRETQYFGPGTRLLVL.

The chain employs TRBV18 and TRBJ2-7, with D hard to call. Trimming left V 5 bases short and J 5 bases short, with 7 bases between. Germline loops: CDR1 KGHSH, CDR2 LQKENI. The CDR3 runs 11 residues. Here the CDR3 reads CASSIGDEQYF. The CDR3 DNA reads as TGTGCCAGCTCAATCGGCGACGAGCAGTACTTC. Full variable domain (remainder filled in from reference TRBV18 and TRBJ2-7): NAGVMQNPRHLVRRRGQEARLRCSPMKGHSHVYWYRQLPEEGLKFMVYLQKENIIDESGMPKERFSAEFPKEGPSILRIQQVVRGDSAAYFCASSIGDEQYFGPGTRLTVT.

A few counts support this clone. The chain recombines TRBV6-5 with TRBJ2-7, with TRBD2 matching over 11 bases. V gave up 6 bases and J gave up 5 bases; unmatched junction bases: 9. Germline V CDR1 and CDR2: MNHEY, SVGAGI. The CDR3 totals 15 residues. The CDR3 DNA reads TGTGCCAGCAGCCACCTAGCGGGGGGCTGGAACGAGCAGTACTTC. This encodes CASSHLAGGWNEQYF.

The chain combines TRBV5-1 with TRBJ2-5; a weak D match, TRBD2 (5 bases). This CDR3 is built from 15 residues. V was shortened by 0 bases and J by 2 bases, with 11 bases between the two germline ends. Germline V gene data show CDR1 as SGHRS and CDR2 as YFSETQ. CDR3 in amino acids: CASSLERAEQETQYF. The CDR3 bases are TGCGCCAGCAGCTTGGAGAGGGCGGAACAAGAGACCCAGTACTTC.

This chain links TRBV5-1 with TRBJ2-7; 12 nucleotides match TRBD2. V was pared by 2 bases and J by 5 bases, with 5 bases of the junction left unmatched. Per the germline V gene, CDR1 is SGHRS and CDR2 is YFSETQ. This CDR3 has 15 residues. The CDR3 nucleotides read TGCGCCAGCAGCTTCCGGACTAGCGGGGAGGACGAGCAGTACTTC. Residues: CASSFRTSGEDEQYF.

The genes are TRBV18 and TRBJ2-7, with 10 bases fitting TRBD1. Germline V gene data show CDR1 as KGHSH and CDR2 as LQKENI. The CDR3 runs to 18 residues. V shed 0 bases, J shed 3 bases, and the junction held 11 bases outside the gene matches. CDR3: CASSPPGQGQGGNYEQYF. CDR3 coding DNA: TGTGCCAGCTCACCACCGGGACAGGGGCAAGGGGGTAACTACGAGCAGTACTTC.

The chain links TRBV27 to TRBJ2-1, with no clear D. The CDR3 extends over 15 amino acids. Trimming cost V 4 bases and J 0 bases, with 10 bases left between them. The germline V gene encodes CDR1 MNHEY and CDR2 SMNVEV (reference sequence). DNA of the CDR3: TGTGCCAGCAGTTCGATCCTGAGCTCCTACAATGAGCAGTTCTTC. It is translated as CASSSILSSYNEQFF.

This clone was detected once. The chain carries TRBV30 and TRBJ1-1; D is perhaps TRBD1 (6 bases). V was shortened by 7 bases and J by 9 bases, with 21 bases between the two germline ends. The CDR3 totals 13 residues. CDR1 is GTSNPN, CDR2 SVGIG, per germline (reference sequence). The CDR3 nucleotides are TGTGCCTCAACGCCCCCGGACAGATCTAAAGCTTTCTTT. Translating it yields CASTPPDRSKAFF.

V and J are TRBV7-2 and TRBJ2-1; 8 positions agree with TRBD1. The J segment lost 2 bases and the V segment lost 1 base, leaving 7 bases of the junction unmatched. Germline loops: CDR1 SGHTA, CDR2 FQGNSA. CDR3 length: 17 amino acids. CDR3 in amino acids: CASSLVPGRGPYNEQFF. In DNA form, the CDR3 reads TGTGCCAGCAGCTTAGTCCCCGGCAGGGGGCCCTACAATGAGCAGTTCTTC.

This clone was observed a single time. The gene calls are TRBV7-2 and TRBJ1-1; D not certain. Germline CDR1 and CDR2: SGHTA and FQGNSA. V was trimmed by 5 bases and J by 1 base, leaving 8 bases between them. The CDR3 covers 13 residues. CDR3 loop: CASSIHPNTEAFF. CDR3 bases: TGTGCCAGCAGCATACACCCGAACACTGAAGCTTTCTTT.

The chain recombines TRBV28 with TRBJ1-6; D gene uncertain. CDR1 is MDHEN, CDR2 SYDVKM, per germline. This CDR3 region has 15 residues. V lost 5 bases and J 1 base, leaving 9 bases between the germline ends. For the CDR3, the DNA is TGTGCCAGCAGTCCACAAGTTTCCTATAATTCACCCCTCCACTTT. As protein: CASSPQVSYNSPLHF.

CDR3 region: CASSPQAFGSLNIQYF. The CDR3 DNA reads TGTGCCAGCAGTCCTCAGGCCTTTGGGAGCTTAAACATTCAGTACTTC. The V and J genes are TRBV27 and TRBJ2-4, with a possible D match to TRBD2 (5 bases). The V gene's germline CDR1 is MNHEY and CDR2 SMNVEV (reference sequence). The CDR3 spans 16 residues. Trimming took off 5 bases at V and 6 bases at J, with 20 bases between the two ends.

V gene TRBV5-1 combines with J gene TRBJ2-4; 9 bases agree with TRBD1. The CDR3 is 16 residues long. J gave up 5 bases and V 4 bases, and 10 bases lay outside the gene matches. The germline V gene has CDR1 SGHRS and CDR2 YFSETQ. CDR3: CASSPRTGDVENIQYF. CDR3 DNA: TGCGCCAGCAGCCCACGGACAGGGGATGTTGAAAACATTCAGTACTTC.

Only a few counts were recorded for this clone. The chain recombines TRBV11-2 with TRBJ1-2, with unresolved D. The CDR3 loop spans 16 amino acids. V was clipped by 2 bases and J by 4 bases, with 17 bases between them. CDR1 and CDR2 from the germline V gene are SGHAT and FQNNGV. CDR3 amino acids: CASSLNLQRLTYGYTF. The CDR3 DNA sequence: TGTGCCAGCAGCTTAAACCTACAGAGGTTGACCTATGGCTACACCTTC.

This clone has a handful of counts. The gene calls are TRBV4-2 and TRBJ1-1; 9 bases are a match to TRBD1. The ends lost 3 bases at V and 10 bases at J; junction bases unmatched: 9. Germline CDR1 LGHNA, CDR2 YNFKEQ. The CDR3 extends over 14 amino acids. The DNA for the CDR3 is TGTGCCAGCAGCCACAGGACAGGGGAGGGGGTAGCTTTCTTT. Translation gives CASSHRTGEGVAFF.

The rearrangement links TRBV7-2 to TRBJ1-2; D is uncertain. There are 13 residues in the CDR3. Trimming cost V 1 base and J 7 bases, with 10 bases left between them. Germline loops: CDR1 SGHTA, CDR2 FQGNSA. The CDR3 sequence is CASSLVATSGYTF. CDR3 DNA sequence: TGTGCCAGCAGCTTAGTCGCGACAAGTGGCTACACCTTC.

The chain has TRBV6-5 and TRBJ2-2, with D possibly matching TRBD1 (5 bases). Trimming took 2 bases from V and 9 from J, leaving 10 bases between them. CDR1 is MNHEY, CDR2 SVGAGI, per germline. There are 13 residues in the CDR3. In DNA, the CDR3 is TGTGCCAGCAGTTACCAGGGTCGCTGGGAGCTGTTTTTT. As protein: CASSYQGRWELFF.